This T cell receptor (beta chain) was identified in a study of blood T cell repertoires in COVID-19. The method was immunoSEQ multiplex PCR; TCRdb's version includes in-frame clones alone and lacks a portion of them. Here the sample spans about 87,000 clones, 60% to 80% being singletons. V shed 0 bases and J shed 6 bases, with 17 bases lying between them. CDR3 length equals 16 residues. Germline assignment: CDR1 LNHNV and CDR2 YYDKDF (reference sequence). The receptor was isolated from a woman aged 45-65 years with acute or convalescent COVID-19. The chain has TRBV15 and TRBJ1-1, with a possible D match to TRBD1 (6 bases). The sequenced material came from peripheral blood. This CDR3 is CATSRELAGVSSEAFF. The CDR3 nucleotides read TGTGCCACCAGCAGAGAGTTGGCAGGGGTATCTTCTGAAGCTTTCTTT.